The 15 T cell receptor beta chains given below trace back to one sample, sequenced in a study of CD4 T cells in relation to SARS-CoV-2 and coronaviruses. Sequenced by immunoSEQ multiplex PCR; TCRdb stores in-frame clones only, minus some. The data contain some 21,000 clones, around 72% of them singletons. Before the COVID-19 pandemic, during about 2010-2018, CD4+ T cells were taken from unexposed donors. After approximately 10 days of culture, CD4+ T cells were isolated. For these receptors, no antigen is known. What was sequenced was CD4+ T cells from PBMCs, cultured in vitro. These receptors were collected from a human donor in good health.

The V and J genes are TRBV5-1 and TRBJ2-3, with D perhaps matching TRBD1 or TRBD2 (5 bases each). CDR1 is SGHRS and CDR2 is YFSETQ in the germline V gene. Trimming removed 0 bases at V and 2 bases at J, with 10 bases between. The CDR3 runs 15 residues. Here the CDR3 reads CASSLGGRFTDTQYF. As DNA, the CDR3 is TGCGCCAGCAGCTTGGGGGGGAGATTCACAGATACGCAGTATTTT.

This chain joins TRBV18 and TRBJ1-3; tentative D call: TRBD1 (5 bases). CDR1 is KGHSH, CDR2 LQKENI, per germline. Trimming took 2 bases from V and 0 from J, leaving 14 bases between them. The CDR3 has 17 residues. As DNA, the CDR3 is TGTGCCAGCTCACCAAGTCTGGGACTCCGCTCTGGAAACACCATATATTTT. It translates to CASSPSLGLRSGNTIYF.

The chain combines TRBV25-1 with TRBJ2-6; D call uncertain. The CDR3 runs 14 residues. V lost 7 bases and J 4 bases, leaving 11 bases between the germline ends. Germline CDR1 is MGHDK and CDR2 is SYGVNS. The CDR3 region is CASTPPSGANVLTF. In DNA form, the CDR3 reads TGTGCCAGCACCCCCCCCTCCGGGGCCAACGTCCTGACTTTC.

The sample holds a few counts of this clone. The chain combines TRBV7-9 with TRBJ1-1; 10 bases map to TRBD1. CDR3 length: 16 amino acids. The V gene's germline CDR1 is SEHNR and CDR2 FQNEAQ (reference sequence). J was trimmed by 2 bases and V by 2 bases; bases with no gene match: 5. The CDR3, as DNA: TGTGCCAGCAGCTTAAGGACAGGGGGAGGCAACACTGAAGCTTTCTTT. Protein: CASSLRTGGGNTEAFF.

The CDR3 region has the DNA TGTGCCAGCAGCCAAGATCCGGGCAGGGAGGACTATGGCTACACCTTC. Amino acid sequence: CASSQDPGREDYGYTF. The chain carries TRBV3-1 (or the pseudogene TRBV3-2) and TRBJ1-2; possibly TRBD1 for D (5 bases). The CDR3 covers 16 residues. The germline gives CDR1 LGHDT, CDR2 YNNKEL (reference sequence). The V gene lost 0 bases and the J gene lost 3 bases, with 14 bases spanning the gap.

The V gene is TRBV6-5, the J gene TRBJ1-1; D uncertain. Deletions cut 1 base from V and 1 base from J, with 4 bases between. The germline CDR1 and CDR2 sequences are MNHEY and SVGAGI. This CDR3 region has 13 residues. Written as DNA, the CDR3 is TGTGCCAGCAGTTACTGGCAGAACACTGAAGCTTTCTTT. Encoded protein: CASSYWQNTEAFF.

In its sample, this clone was seen once. This chain links TRBV10-3 with TRBJ2-7; TRBD1 agrees at 7 bases. Germline assignment: CDR1 ENHRY and CDR2 SYGVKD. V lost 8 bases to trimming and J lost 5 bases; unmatched junction nucleotides: 15. This CDR3 is 15 amino acids long. CDR3 bases: TGTGCCATCGCTACTACGACAGGGCGTGTCAACGAGCAGTACTTC. The encoded protein is CAIATTTGRVNEQYF.

This chain uses TRBV15 with TRBJ2-5; D uncertain. The V end was cut by 1 base, the J end by 1 base, with 13 bases between. Germline V gene lookup returns CDR1 LNHNV and CDR2 YYDKDF (reference sequence). The length of the CDR3 is 16 residues. The CDR3 spells CATSRVYSLTQETQYF. In nucleotides, the CDR3 is TGTGCCACCAGCAGAGTATATTCGTTAACCCAAGAGACCCAGTACTTC.

The V and J genes are TRBV3-1 (or the pseudogene TRBV3-2) and TRBJ2-5, with 7 positions matching TRBD1. CDR1 LGHDT and CDR2 YNNKEL come from the germline V gene (reference sequence). After removal of 0 bases from V and 3 bases from J, the junction contained 4 bases not matched to a gene. This CDR3 has 15 residues. The CDR3 here is CASSQDYQGEETQYF. For the CDR3, the DNA is TGTGCCAGCAGCCAAGATTATCAGGGGGAAGAGACCCAGTACTTC.

This rearrangement joins TRBV29-1 to TRBJ1-1, with 7 nucleotides matching TRBD1. There are 13 residues in the CDR3. The ends lost 3 bases at V and 1 base at J; junction bases unmatched: 2. Germline assignment: CDR1 SQVTM and CDR2 ANQGSEA. The CDR3 loop reads CSVDRGANTEAFF. CDR3 nucleotide sequence: TGCAGCGTTGACAGGGGGGCGAACACTGAAGCTTTCTTT.

This sequence joins TRBV4-1 and TRBJ1-6, with D unclear. The CDR3 is 15 residues long. CDR1 and CDR2 from the germline V gene are MGHRA and YSYEKL. The V gene lost 4 bases and the J gene lost 0 bases, with 7 bases spanning the gap. The CDR3 nucleotides read TGCGCCAGCAGCCCATCTAGCTCCTATAATTCACCCCTCCACTTT. Translated: CASSPSSSYNSPLHF.

V usage is TRBV4-1 and J usage is TRBJ1-5; TRBD1 matches at 8 bases. The CDR3 is 16 amino acids. V trimming: 1 base; J trimming: 0 bases; junction bases outside the gene matches: 2. The germline V gene encodes CDR1 MGHRA and CDR2 YSYEKL. DNA of the CDR3: TGCGCCAGCAGCCAAGGACAGGGGCATAGCAATCAGCCCCAGCATTTT. Encoded protein: CASSQGQGHSNQPQHF.

This chain connects TRBV2 to TRBJ1-2; TRBD1 aligns across 7 bases. J lost 2 bases, V lost 8 bases, and 11 bases had no gene match. There are 15 residues in the CDR3. In germline, CDR1 is SNHLY, CDR2 FYNNEI. CDR3 residues: CASEVTGAANYGYTF. The CDR3 DNA is TGTGCCAGCGAAGTTACAGGGGCCGCAAACTATGGCTACACCTTC. Full variable domain (outside the CDR3, taken from reference TRBV2 and TRBJ1-2): EPEVTQTPSHQVTQMGQEVILRCVPISNHLYFYWYRQILGQKVEFLVSFYNNEISEKSEIFDDQFSVERPDGSNFTLKIRSTKLEDSAMYFCASEVTGAANYGYTFGSGTRLTVV.

This clone was detected a few times. The chain combines TRBV12-3 or TRBV12-4 with TRBJ1-2; D is perhaps TRBD1 (5 bases). Deletions cut 6 bases from V and 4 bases from J, with 12 bases between. The CDR3 is 13 amino acids. As DNA, the CDR3 is TGTGCCAGCAGGTCCGGGGGAGGCTATGGCTACACCTTC. As protein: CASRSGGGYGYTF.

V is TRBV6-6 and J is TRBJ2-3; 12 nucleotides match TRBD2. The CDR3 is 14 amino acids. J gave up 6 bases and V 7 bases, and 5 bases lay outside the gene matches. Germline V lookup: CDR1 MNHNY, CDR2 SVGAGI (reference sequence). The CDR3 protein is CASTETSGSDTQYF. CDR3 nucleotides: TGTGCCAGCACCGAGACTAGCGGGAGCGATACGCAGTATTTT.